Below, one T cell receptor beta chain is given with its context. The antigen is unknown. These data are taken from a study of CD8 T cells in Susac syndrome. Study conclusions and caveats: The authors acknowledged that the study's TCR sequencing and HLA analysis involved relatively few individuals.

Random hexamers served to reverse transcribe about 0.45 to 1 ug RNA. In TCRdb, the immunoSEQ multiplex PCR reads were re-called with MiXCR into one record per CDR3 protein. The sample contains around 230,000 distinct CDR3 sequences, about 95% of which appear only once. The clonotype comes from a human donor with multiple sclerosis. The sequenced material came from CD4+ T cells from PBMCs.

Here the CDR3 reads CASRTGLYNEQFF. The CDR3 nucleotides are TGTGCCAGCAGAACAGGGCTCTACAATGAGCAGTTCTTC. This chain uses TRBV3-1 with TRBJ2-1; possible D gene TRBD1, 6 bases. The CDR3 covers 13 residues. Trimming left V 6 bases short and J 3 bases short, with 9 bases between. Looked up from germline, CDR1 is LGHDT and CDR2 is YNNKEL (reference sequence).